The present entry profiles one T cell receptor (beta chain) with its context. What it binds is not known. The data were obtained in a study of naive and memory T cell subsets. General observations from the study: Possibly reflecting memory cells re-expressing CD45RA, a few larger clonotypes occurred in naive repertoires, especially CD8.

The beta constant-region primer was an equimolar mix of two oligonucleotides covering TRBC1 and TRBC2. Four rounds of PCR amplified the ligated cDNA using nested alpha and beta constant-region primers plus SP2. Ligation attached a single-stranded oligonucleotide with a 12-nucleotide UMI and the SP2 primer to the cDNA 3' end. TCRdb reanalysed the UMI-ligation and nested PCR reads using MiXCR and keeps one entry per CDR3 protein. The table includes about 150,000 distinct CDR3 sequences, approximately 22% detected once. Unmatched junction bases numbered 7, after V lost 3 bases and J lost 0 bases. This CDR3 has 17 residues.

The source of this sequence is a human donor in good health. The sample consisted of naive CD4+ T cells from blood. V usage is TRBV12-3 or TRBV12-4 and J usage is TRBJ2-1, with TRBD2 matching over 8 bases. The CDR3 loop reads CASSFGSGDSSYNEQFF. As DNA, the CDR3 is TGTGCCAGCAGTTTCGGTAGCGGGGATAGCTCCTACAATGAGCAGTTCTTC.